A selection of T cell receptor beta chains follows, all from one sample in a study of PD-1 blockade in mismatch repair-deficient tumors. Clones were read by immunoSEQ multiplex PCR, and TCRdb kept only the in-frame ones, dropping some. The sample contains some 120,000 clones, more than 60% of which appear only once. The material sequenced was peripheral blood, taken 60 weeks after starting pembrolizumab. Receptors were obtained from an adult with mismatch repair-deficient cancer. Both conserved end residues are trimmed from each CDR3. Clone size appears in some rows only: once, few, many, or a class for an expanded clone.

abundance	v_gene	j_gene	CDR3aa
-	TRBV19	TRBJ2-1	ASSNPGSLTYNEQF
-	TRBV9	TRBJ2-7	ASSVASQGRAYEQY
-	TRBV7-9	TRBJ2-7	ASSQDTPYEQY
-	TRBV19	TRBJ2-1	ASVDRAGGNYNEQF
-	TRBV6-4	TRBJ2-1	ASSPTPYNEQF
-	TRBV5-1	TRBJ2-2	ASTGTSGRTNTGELF
-	TRBV7-2	TRBJ2-1	ASSLGGGILSDEQF
-	TRBV21-1	TRBJ2-7	ASSKGKGADEQY
-	TRBV5-6	TRBJ1-1	ASSQHSGGPILLPEAF
once	TRBV5-6	TRBJ2-1	ASSLEREPLRSSYNEQF
-	TRBV11-2	TRBJ2-5	ASSPQGTGGETQY
-	TRBV7-9	TRBJ1-2	ASSFGVDGYT
-	TRBV6-1	TRBJ2-2	ASSWTALGTGELF
-	TRBV6-5	TRBJ2-1	ASSSGGSYNEQF
-	TRBV7-2	TRBJ2-1	ASTSGNYNEQF
-	TRBV6-5	TRBJ1-2	ASSLAGQGYGYT
-	TRBV7-8	TRBJ1-2	ASSLATVNYGYT
-	TRBV30	TRBJ1-5	AWSPEGQPQH
few	TRBV14	TRBJ2-3	ASSQLAGGTFGTDTQY
-	TRBV5-5	TRBJ2-7	ASSLQQGRVEQY
-	TRBV4-3	TRBJ2-3	ASSQDSLLGGEGRTDTQY
-	TRBV18	TRBJ2-1	ASSPGGDNEQF
-	TRBV11-3	TRBJ2-3	ASSLVWLAGGPITDTQY
once	TRBV7-9	TRBJ2-7	ASSADGPLDEQY
-	TRBV11-2	TRBJ2-2	ASSPRQGYTGELF
-	TRBV7-6	TRBJ2-1	ASSLVGGGVDEQF
-	TRBV5-1	TRBJ1-1	ASSLSWKGAKGALWNMNTEAF
-	TRBV4-1	TRBJ2-2	ASSQFTGRNTGELF
-	TRBV4-2	TRBJ2-7	ASSQDLGLATYEQY
few	TRBV7-2	TRBJ2-7	ASSSNYEQY
-	TRBV10-3	TRBJ1-2	AISGEQKNYGYT
-	TRBV7-9	TRBJ2-1	ASSSTSEGGDSSYNEQF
-	TRBV7-9	TRBJ2-1	ASSSLAKSYNEQF
-	TRBV19	TRBJ2-5	ASSIQNRGGETQY
-	TRBV7-9	TRBJ1-1	ASSLTEEAF
-	TRBV7-8	TRBJ2-7	ASSRTQVYEQY
-	TRBV5-5	TRBJ2-2	ASSLGQREGGELF
-	TRBV7-9	TRBJ1-2	ASSYPGQGVGGYT
-	TRBV28	TRBJ2-7	ASWGADSSYEQY
-	TRBV6-1	TRBJ1-2	ASSESRDRGYRLYGYT
-	TRBV29-1	TRBJ2-5	SAGLGETQY
-	TRBV2	TRBJ2-1	ASKDSGSVGEQF
few	TRBV10-2	TRBJ1-1	ASSEWGPEAF
-	TRBV18	TRBJ2-4	ASSPPSAPHVGSSTRTGLLSQY
-	TRBV15	TRBJ1-4	ATSRDQEDNEKLF
-	TRBV7-8	TRBJ2-1	ASSPPIKKGNEQF
few	TRBV2	TRBJ1-1	ASSYRQGRNTEAF
few	TRBV6-1	TRBJ2-5	ASSGTGFRETQY
-	TRBV4-1	TRBJ1-1	ASSLGFMNTEAF
-	TRBV7-9	TRBJ2-7	ASRDSSYEQY
once	TRBV13	TRBJ2-5	ASSPRTQETQY
-	TRBV7-6	TRBJ2-5	ASSLAHAGQNRFIRETQY
-	TRBV12-5	TRBJ1-2	ASGSYPPGQYKTNYGYT
-	TRBV5-1	TRBJ2-3	ASSLVLAGSTDTQY
-	TRBV7-6	TRBJ1-3	ASSLGGSGNTIY
-	TRBV30	TRBJ2-7	AWRASEFSYEQY
-	TRBV4-3	TRBJ2-7	ASSQGEGLAGYEQY
-	TRBV7-2	TRBJ2-3	ASSLIARADTQY
few	TRBV4-2	TRBJ2-7	ASSQEPGTDYEQY